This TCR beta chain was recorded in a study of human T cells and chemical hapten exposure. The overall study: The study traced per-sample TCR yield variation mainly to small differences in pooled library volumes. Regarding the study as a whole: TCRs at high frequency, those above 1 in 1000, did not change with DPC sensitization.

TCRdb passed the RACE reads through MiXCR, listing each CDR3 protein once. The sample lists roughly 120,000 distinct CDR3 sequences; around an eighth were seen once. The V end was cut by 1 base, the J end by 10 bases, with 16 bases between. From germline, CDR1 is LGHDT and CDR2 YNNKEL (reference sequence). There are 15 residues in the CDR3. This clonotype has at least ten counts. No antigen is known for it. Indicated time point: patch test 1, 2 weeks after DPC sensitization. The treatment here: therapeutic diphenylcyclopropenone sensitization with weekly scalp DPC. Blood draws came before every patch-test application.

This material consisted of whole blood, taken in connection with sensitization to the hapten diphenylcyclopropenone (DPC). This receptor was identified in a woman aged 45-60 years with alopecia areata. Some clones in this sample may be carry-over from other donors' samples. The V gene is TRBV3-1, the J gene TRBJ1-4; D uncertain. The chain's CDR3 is CASSQGGSGMGKLFF. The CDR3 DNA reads TGTGCCAGCAGCCAAGGCGGATCGGGAATGGGAAAACTGTTTTTT.